This entry describes one TCR beta chain. This sample was taken from a study of T cell responses to AZD1222 COVID-19 vaccine. V lost 2 bases to trimming and J lost 4 bases, with 7 bases between them. Germline CDR1 reads SGHRS; CDR2 reads YFSETQ. This CDR3 has 13 amino acids. TCRdb's copy holds only in-frame clones and misses some; the assay was immunoSEQ multiplex PCR. The sample contains some 150,000 clones, approximately 95% of which appear only once. The chain is built from TRBV5-1 and TRBJ1-5, with unresolved D. Sequenced material: peripheral blood, taken on day 0 of AZD1222 vaccination. The origin of this receptor is an adult in good health. CDR3 protein: CASSFEGNQPQHF. For the CDR3, the DNA is TGCGCCAGCAGCTTCGAGGGTAATCAGCCCCAGCATTTT.